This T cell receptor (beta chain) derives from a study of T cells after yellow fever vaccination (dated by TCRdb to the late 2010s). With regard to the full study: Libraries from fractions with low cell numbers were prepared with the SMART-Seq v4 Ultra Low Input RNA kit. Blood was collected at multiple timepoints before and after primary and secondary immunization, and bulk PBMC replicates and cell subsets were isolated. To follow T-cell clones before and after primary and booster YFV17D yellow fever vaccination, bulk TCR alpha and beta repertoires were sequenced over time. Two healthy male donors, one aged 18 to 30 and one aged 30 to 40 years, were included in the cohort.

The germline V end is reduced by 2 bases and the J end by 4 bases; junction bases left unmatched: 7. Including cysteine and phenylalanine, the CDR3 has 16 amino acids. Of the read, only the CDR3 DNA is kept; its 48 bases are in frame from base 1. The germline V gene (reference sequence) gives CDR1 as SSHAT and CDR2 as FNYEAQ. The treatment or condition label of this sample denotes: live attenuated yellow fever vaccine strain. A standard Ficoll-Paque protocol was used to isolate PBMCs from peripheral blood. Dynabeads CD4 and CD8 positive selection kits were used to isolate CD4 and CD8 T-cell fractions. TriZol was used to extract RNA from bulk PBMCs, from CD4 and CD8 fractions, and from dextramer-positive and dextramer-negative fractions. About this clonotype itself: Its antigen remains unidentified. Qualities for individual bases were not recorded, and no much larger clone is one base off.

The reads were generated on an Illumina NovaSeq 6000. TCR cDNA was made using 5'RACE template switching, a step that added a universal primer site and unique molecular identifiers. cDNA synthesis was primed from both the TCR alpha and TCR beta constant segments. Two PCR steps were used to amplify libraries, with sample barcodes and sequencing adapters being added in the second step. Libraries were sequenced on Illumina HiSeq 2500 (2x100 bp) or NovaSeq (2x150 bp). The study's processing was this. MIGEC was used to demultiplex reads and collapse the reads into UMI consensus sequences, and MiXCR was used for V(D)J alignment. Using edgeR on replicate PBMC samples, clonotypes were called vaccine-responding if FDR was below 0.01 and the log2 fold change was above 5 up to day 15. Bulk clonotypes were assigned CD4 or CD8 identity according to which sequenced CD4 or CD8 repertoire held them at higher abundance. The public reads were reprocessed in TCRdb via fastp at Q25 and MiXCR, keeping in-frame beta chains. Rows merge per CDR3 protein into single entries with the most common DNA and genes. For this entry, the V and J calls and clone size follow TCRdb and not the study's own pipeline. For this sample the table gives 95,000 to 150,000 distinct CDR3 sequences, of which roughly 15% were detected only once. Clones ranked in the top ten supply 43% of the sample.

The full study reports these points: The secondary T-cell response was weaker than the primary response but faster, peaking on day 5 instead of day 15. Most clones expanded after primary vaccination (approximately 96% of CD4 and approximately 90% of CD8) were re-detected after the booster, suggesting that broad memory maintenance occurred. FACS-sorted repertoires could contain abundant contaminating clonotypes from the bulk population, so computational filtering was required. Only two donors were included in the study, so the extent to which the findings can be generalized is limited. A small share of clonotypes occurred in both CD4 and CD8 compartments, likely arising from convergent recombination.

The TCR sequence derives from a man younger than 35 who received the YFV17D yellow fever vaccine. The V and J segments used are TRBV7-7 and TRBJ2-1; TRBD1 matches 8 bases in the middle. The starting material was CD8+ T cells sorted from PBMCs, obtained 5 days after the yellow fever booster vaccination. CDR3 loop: CASSLSAGGAYNEQFF. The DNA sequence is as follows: TGTGCCAGCAGCTTATCGGCAGGGGGCGCGTACAATGAGCAGTTCTTC.